This TCR beta chain emerged from a study of CD8 T cells in ankylosing spondylitis. Study results and limitations: Characteristic of ankylosing spondylitis blood, it appeared, was a TCR beta motif comprising 7 to 9 highly homologous variants. It was reported that disease-linked clones were significantly enriched in matched ankylosing spondylitis synovial fluid. Earlier authors reported some of these motif variants in reactive arthritis synovial fluid and blood. The disease-linked clones had a CD8+ phenotype and low blood frequencies.

The trim removed 1 base at V and 2 bases at J, leaving 3 bases unmatched. This CDR3 has 16 residues. Germline values: CDR1 MGHRA, CDR2 YSYEKL. By quantitative 5'-RACE with molecular barcodes, the TCR beta libraries were made. TCRdb redid the calling of the 5' RACE reads with MiXCR, one entry per CDR3 protein. The sample includes roughly 670,000 distinct CDR3 sequences, 15% to 20% of them seen just once. A remark on this clonotype: The antigen is not known.

Material for sequencing was blood, either unsorted or a sorted T cell fraction (not recorded which). The chain joins TRBV4-1 to TRBJ2-1; 9 nucleotides line up with TRBD1. This TCR was sampled from a male donor with ankylosing spondylitis. The CDR3 here is CASSQGDRAAYNEQFF. The CDR3 coding sequence is TGCGCCAGCAGCCAAGGGGACAGGGCAGCCTACAATGAGCAGTTCTTC.